This entry features one TCR beta chain sequence. The data belong to a study of cytomegalovirus exposure and HLA in healthy donors. Study information: A preliminary data release comprised 80 million or so unique TCRs obtained from HLA-typed donors. The Caucasian-associated ancestry cluster contained roughly four fifths of the approximately 390 genotyped donors.

The PCR was carried out with 60 Vbeta primers and 13 Jbeta primers. The assay was immunoSEQ multiplex PCR, and TCRdb's table has in-frame clones only and misses some. Seen here are over 150,000 clones, roughly 65% observed once, and the top ten hold 4.5%. The CDR3 has 15 residues. V dropped 6 bases and J dropped 7; count of bases not matched to a gene: 5. The germline CDR1 and CDR2 sequences are WSHSY and SAAADI. Sequenced input: PBMCs. This TCR came from a young woman in good health and CMV-seropositive. The chain uses TRBV10-2 and TRBJ2-1, with 14 bases aligning to TRBD2. In DNA, the CDR3 is TGCGCCAGCAGGCTGACTAGCGGGGGGGGGAATGAGCAGTTCTTC. This sequence encodes CASRLTSGGGNEQFF.